The TCR beta chain described here comes from a study of OX40 agonist ivuxolimab in advanced cancers. Background on the whole study: Ivuxolimab, which targeted the costimulatory receptor OX40 (CD134), was an agonistic, fully human IgG2 monoclonal antibody. A male proportion of 82.7% and a mean age of approximately 55 years, ranging from about 23 to 90, were recorded for the dose-escalation cohort. Of the approximately 50 dose-escalation patients, hepatocellular carcinoma was present in roughly 19, melanoma in some 15, renal cell carcinoma in 9 and head and neck cancer in 9. The paper describes the monotherapy dose-escalation part (N = 52 patients) of the phase I trial of ivuxolimab. Intravenous ivuxolimab was administered to patients every 2 weeks at six dose levels: 0.01, 0.1, 0.3, 1.5, 3 and 10 mg/kg. Partial responses occurred in three dose-escalation patients: two with cutaneous melanoma and one with hepatocellular carcinoma. Patients were allowed to have had prior anti-PD-1, anti-PD-L1 or anti-CTLA-4 therapy, and approximately 39% of the dose-escalation patients had been treated with checkpoint inhibitors. Peripheral TCRbeta sequencing aimed to test whether ivuxolimab altered TCR sequence diversity and caused clonal T-cell expansion.

Genomic DNA was isolated from the sorted cells so that the TCRbeta CDR3 region could be sequenced. The immunoSEQ Assay was used to sequence the TCRbeta CDR3 regions. Held by TCRdb, this immuneACCESS table contains in-frame sequences only and omits some clones. Under half of the omission traces to an unresolved V gene where checked; the cause of the rest is unknown. Here the sample has over 50,000 clones; roughly 84% occur a single time. The ten largest make up approximately 0.56% of the sample. Patients with autoimmune disease history or receiving systemic immunosuppression were excluded from the trial. Peripheral blood for TCR sequencing was collected from all dose cohorts at baseline, on cycle 4 day 1, and on cycle 7 day 1. Samples were obtained from an open-label, multicenter, first-in-human phase I dose-escalation trial of ivuxolimab. The trial enrolled adults with locally advanced or metastatic head and neck squamous cell, hepatocellular, melanoma or renal cell carcinoma. Before TCR sequencing, CD4+ T cells and CD8+ T cells were sorted from peripheral blood as separate populations.

On this clone itself: The antigen this receptor binds is unknown. There are no base qualities to consult, and no much larger clone falls within one base.

For this chain, trimming is 6 bases at the V end and 10 bases at the J end, and the number of junction bases without a gene match is 6. From a lookup of the germline V gene, CDR1 and CDR2 are LGHNT and FRNRAP. The CDR3 sequence holds 12 residues, the cysteine and phenylalanine included. CDR3 DNA only is kept here, 36 bases in frame from base 1. Results and caveats for the whole study, not just this receptor: Antigen specificity was not determined for the clonally expanded peripheral T cells. On average, CD8+ T cells showed more expanded clones than CD4+ T cells after ivuxolimab. Partial responders in the 0.1-3.0 mg/kg groups had among the lowest normalized peripheral clonal expansion, especially among CD8+ T cells. Low levels of normalized T-cell clonal expansion were also seen in some patients who did not respond. At doses from 0.1 to 3.0 mg/kg, clonal expansion was seen in both CD4+ and CD8+ blood T cells between baseline and week 6.

The sequence links TRBV12-5 to TRBJ2-1, and 7 junctional nucleotides match TRBD2. The sequences come from CD4+ or CD8+ T cells sorted from blood, collected in a trial of the OX40 agonist ivuxolimab. The clonotype comes from an adult with an advanced solid tumor such as melanoma, head and neck, liver or kidney cancer. The nucleotide sequence is TGTGCTAGTGGGCTAGCGGAAGGGGAGCAGTTCTTC. This gives the protein CASGLAEGEQFF.